The clone carrying this TCR beta chain occurred a few times. The data are from a study of blood T cell repertoires in COVID-19. Study-level information: Samples representing acute and convalescent COVID-19 were sourced from the United States, Italy and Spain. The analysed material was cDNA or gDNA that came from T cells, B-cell-depleted T cells, or PBMCs.

As processed by the authors: Estimation of nucleated cell counts was performed using reference gene primer amplification. TCRdb keeps only in-frame clones here, not all; method: immunoSEQ multiplex PCR. The D gene and trimming were derived from the DNA, and the V and J assignments and clone size from that table. The profile shows over 150,000 clones, roughly 79% of them singletons. J was trimmed by 6 bases and V by 1 base; bases with no gene match: 3. CDR1 is SGHRS, CDR2 YFSETQ, per germline. The CDR3 loop spans 15 amino acids. The specimen was peripheral blood. This sequence joins TRBV5-1 and TRBJ2-2; 10 nucleotides agree with TRBD2. The TCR was taken from an older woman with acute or convalescent COVID-19. The DNA for the CDR3 is TGCGCCAGCAGCTTGACTAGCGGGAAGGCCGGGGAGCTGTTTTTT. Protein: CASSLTSGKAGELFF.